These 19 T cell receptor beta chains came from one sample sequenced in a study of vaccination effects on CD4 cells after COVID-19. Clones were read by immunoSEQ multiplex PCR, and TCRdb kept only the in-frame ones, dropping some. The data show fewer than 25,000 clones, with about three quarters seen just once and around 9.6% held by the top ten. Peptide-pool stimulation followed by sequencing identified expanded antigen-specific CD4+ clonotypes in the ViraFEST assay. Isolating CD4+ T cells followed more than eight days of culture. Each participant received a vaccine that was either BNT162b2 or mRNA-1273, given as two doses. No antigen has been assigned to these receptors. Source: CD4+ T cells from PBMCs cultured with HCoV-NL63 spike peptides, taken after COVID-19 vaccination. These receptors were taken from a human donor who received a COVID-19 vaccine.

J is TRBJ2-7 and V is TRBV29-1; tentatively, D is TRBD1 (5 bases). V shed 2 bases and J shed 6 bases, with 11 bases lying between them. CDR3 length equals 12 residues. Per germline, CDR1 SQVTM and CDR2 ANQGSEA. The CDR3 sequence: CSVEQGVGEQYF. DNA for the CDR3: TGCAGCGTTGAACAGGGCGTCGGCGAGCAGTACTTC.

This sequence joins TRBV5-1 and TRBJ2-5; D perhaps matches TRBD2 (5 bases). The CDR3 covers 15 residues. Germline CDR1 reads SGHRS; CDR2 reads YFSETQ. V was shortened by 0 bases and J by 5 bases, with 14 bases between the two germline ends. The CDR3 loop is CASSLAGRAGETQYF. The CDR3 bases are TGCGCCAGCAGCTTGGCCGGGCGGGCCGGGGAGACCCAGTACTTC.

This clone was counted only a few times. The chain has TRBV2 and TRBJ1-3, with D perhaps matching TRBD1 (6 bases). The germline V gene encodes CDR1 SNHLY and CDR2 FYNNEI. The CDR3 is 12 amino acids. The V gene lost 7 bases and the J gene lost 4 bases, with 8 bases spanning the gap. The DNA for the CDR3 is TGTGCCAGCACTGGACAGGGAAACACCATATATTTT. It specifies CASTGQGNTIYF.

This clone has just one count. The chain links TRBV10-3 to TRBJ2-5; tentative D call: TRBD1 (6 bases). V was cut by 10 bases and J by 3 bases, with 30 bases left in between. The germline gives CDR1 ENHRY, CDR2 SYGVKD. This CDR3 contains 18 residues. The CDR3 nucleotides are TGTGCCACCCAACAAGAACTTACAGGGAAATCAACCAAAGAGACCCAGTACTTC. This codes for CATQQELTGKSTKETQYF.

The chain uses TRBV3-1 (or the pseudogene TRBV3-2) and TRBJ1-1; 7 nucleotides line up with TRBD1. CDR1 is LGHDT, CDR2 YNNKEL, per germline (reference sequence). This CDR3 is 13 amino acids long. Trimming at V came to 2 bases and at J to 11 bases, leaving 8 bases not matched to a gene. The CDR3 bases are TGTGCCAGCAGCCAATCCCCGGGACAGTGGGCTTTCTTT. Encoded protein: CASSQSPGQWAFF.

The chain has TRBV6-5 and TRBJ2-7; D is tentatively TRBD1 or TRBD2 (7 bases each). V gave up 5 bases and J gave up 7 bases, with 15 bases separating them. This CDR3 has 13 residues. Germline assignment: CDR1 MNHEY and CDR2 SVGAGI. The CDR3 loop reads CASSLPQGGEQYF. As DNA, the CDR3 is TGTGCCAGCAGTCTTCCCCAGGGGGGGGAGCAGTACTTC.

CDR3 DNA sequence: TGTGCCATCAGAACCCAGCTAGGGAACTACAATGAGCAGTTCTTC. Protein sequence: CAIRTQLGNYNEQFF. The chain links TRBV10-3 to TRBJ2-1; D gene uncertain. Germline loops: CDR1 ENHRY, CDR2 SYGVKD. V was pared by 6 bases and J by 3 bases, with 15 bases between. The length of the CDR3 is 15 residues.

The CDR3: CASSFLGLDTEAFF. The CDR3 DNA reads as TGCGCCAGCAGCTTCCTTGGGTTGGACACTGAAGCTTTCTTT. J is TRBJ1-1 and V is TRBV5-1, with D unclear. The germline gives CDR1 SGHRS, CDR2 YFSETQ. V lost 2 bases, J lost 3 bases, and 11 bases lay in between. The CDR3 has 14 residues.

V gene TRBV3-1 (or the pseudogene TRBV3-2) combines with J gene TRBJ1-2; the D is unclear. The ends were cut back, 0 bases at V and 5 bases at J, with 7 bases in the middle. The CDR3 is 13 amino acids. Germline assignment: CDR1 LGHDT and CDR2 YNNKEL (reference sequence). This CDR3 is CASSQEGTYGYTF. CDR3 in DNA: TGTGCCAGCAGCCAAGAGGGAACTTATGGCTACACCTTC.

The rearrangement links TRBV23-1 to TRBJ1-5; 8 nucleotides align to TRBD1. TRBV23-1 is sorted into the ORF group, with uncertain function. J gave up 12 bases and V 4 bases, and 8 bases lay outside the gene matches. The CDR3 spans 13 residues. The CDR3 is CASSPFTGTGQHF. CDR3 coding DNA: TGCGCCAGCAGTCCCTTTACCGGGACAGGCCAGCATTTT.

The J gene is TRBJ2-7, the V gene TRBV11-2; 9 bases map to TRBD2. Per the germline V gene, CDR1 is SGHAT and CDR2 is FQNNGV. J gave up 1 base and V 3 bases, and 7 bases lay outside the gene matches. CDR3 size: 16 residues. The CDR3 reads CASSLVSGRGSYEQYF. The CDR3, as DNA: TGTGCCAGCAGCTTGGTTAGCGGGAGAGGTTCCTACGAGCAGTACTTC.

This chain links TRBV6-1 with TRBJ1-1; 8 positions match TRBD1. CDR1 MNHNS and CDR2 SASEGT come from the germline V gene. The ends lost 3 bases at V and 1 base at J; junction bases unmatched: 13. CDR3 length: 18 residues. CDR3 DNA: TGTGCCAGCAGTGACCCATCCCATCCCACAGGGGGGAACACTGAAGCTTTCTTT. Its protein is CASSDPSHPTGGNTEAFF.

V and J are TRBV11-2 and TRBJ2-5; TRBD2 is a possible D gene (6 bases). Trimming removed 6 bases at V and 13 bases at J, with 24 bases between. In germline, CDR1 is SGHAT, CDR2 FQNNGV. CDR3 size: 14 residues. In DNA, the CDR3 is TGTGCCAGCAGAAAAGAGGGTGGGGCGGGACTTTTGTACTTC. It codes for CASRKEGGAGLLYF. The entire variable domain, with the rest obtained from reference TRBV11-2 and TRBJ2-5, is as follows: EAGVAQSPRYKIIEKRQSVAFWCNPISGHATLYWYQQILGQGPKLLIQFQNNGVVDDSQLPKDRFSAERLKGVDSTLKIQPAKLEDSAVYLCASRKEGGAGLLYFGPGTRLLVL.

The rearrangement joins TRBV6-2 or TRBV6-3 to TRBJ2-7, with 8 bases aligning to TRBD1. Per germline, CDR1 MNHEY and CDR2 SVGEGT. The CDR3 length is 15 residues. Trimming cost V 2 bases and J 1 base; bases outside gene matches: 4. The CDR3 sequence: CASSYPGQGSYEQYF. The CDR3 DNA reads TGTGCCAGCAGTTACCCAGGACAGGGATCCTACGAGCAGTACTTC.

CDR3 sequence: CASIGGQGLDTQYF. For the CDR3, the DNA is TGTGCCAGTATCGGGGGACAGGGCTTGGATACGCAGTATTTT. The V call is TRBV19, the J call TRBJ2-3; the match to TRBD1 covers 9 bases. This CDR3 has 14 amino acids. From germline, CDR1 is LNHDA and CDR2 SQIVND (reference sequence). Germline trimming cut 7 bases from V and 6 bases from J; bases unmatched to any gene: 8. The variable domain in full, completed from reference TRBV19 and TRBJ2-3, reads DGGITQSPKYLFRKEGQNVTLSCEQNLNHDAMYWYRQDPGQGLRLIYYSQIVNDFQKGDIAEGYSVSREKKESFPLTVTSAQKNPTAFYLCASIGGQGLDTQYFGPGTRLTVL.

The rearrangement joins TRBV7-2 to TRBJ1-1, with 8 positions matching TRBD1. Germline V gene data show CDR1 as SGHTA and CDR2 as FQGNSA. The CDR3 spans 13 residues. V lost 5 bases and J lost 6; bases outside the gene matches: 5. For the CDR3, the DNA is TGTGCCAGCAGCGAGGACAGGGTGGCTGAAGCTTTCTTT. Protein product: CASSEDRVAEAFF.

This clone has only a few counts. The rearrangement uses TRBV4-1 and TRBJ1-3; no firm D call. Germline V gene sequence: CDR1 MGHRA, CDR2 YSYEKL. CDR3 size: 16 residues. V gave up 1 base and J gave up 0 bases, with 10 bases separating them. The CDR3 here is CASSQGARSSGNTIYF. CDR3 DNA: TGCGCCAGCAGCCAAGGGGCGAGGAGCTCTGGAAACACCATATATTTT.

This clone was seen more than once but under ten times. The rearrangement joins TRBV10-3 to TRBJ1-6, with 9 nucleotides matching TRBD1. CDR1 is ENHRY and CDR2 is SYGVKD in the germline V gene. Trimming took 3 bases from V and 9 from J; bases not matched to a gene: 6. This CDR3 is 15 amino acids long. The CDR3 is CAISDTGTGTSPLHF. In nucleotides, the CDR3 is TGTGCCATCAGTGATACCGGGACAGGGACTTCACCCCTCCACTTT.

The chain is built from TRBV7-9 and TRBJ1-3; D gene uncertain. CDR1 and CDR2 (germline): SEHNR, FQNEAQ (reference sequence). The ends were cut back, 5 bases at V and 4 bases at J, with 9 bases in the middle. CDR3 length equals 13 residues. The CDR3 region has the DNA TGTGCCAGCAGCCCAAGGCGAGGAAACACCATATATTTT. Translated, it gives CASSPRRGNTIYF.